The rows below give T cell receptor beta chains drawn from one sample of a study of CD4 and CD8 cells across lung adenocarcinoma regions. Each CDR3 protein gets one entry after TCRdb re-called the PCR reads with MiXCR. The sample records 6,500 to 7,500 distinct CDR3 sequences, around half being singletons. The sequenced material came from CD8+ T cells from the center of a lung tumor. These TCRs come from a female donor with lung adenocarcinoma. The CD4 and CD8 labels of this study may be unreliable. Both conserved end residues are part of each CDR3. D genes are given only for firm matches. The size entry is marked missing in some rows and otherwise reads once, few, many or a size class.

j_call d_call clone_size v_call cdr3_nt cdr3_aa
TRBJ2-5 . . TRBV10-1 TGCGCCAGCAGTGAGGGCGCAGAGACGCAGTATTTC CASSEGAETQYF
TRBJ2-7 TRBD1 medium-sized TRBV6-1 TGTGCCAGCAGTGGGGACAGGGGCGACGAGCAGTACTTC CASSGDRGDEQYF
TRBJ2-3 . . TRBV7-2 TGTGCCAGCAGCTTAGGCCGAGACGAAGATACGCAGTATTTT CASSLGRDEDTQYF
TRBJ2-3 TRBD2 medium-sized TRBV7-2 TGTGCCAGCAGCTTAGATTTAGCGGGAGGAAGAGATACGCAGTATTTT CASSLDLAGGRDTQYF
TRBJ1-1 . few TRBV7-2 TGTGCCAGCAGCTTAGTGGGCAGCAGAATGAACACTGAAGCTTTCTTT CASSLVGSRMNTEAFF
TRBJ2-2 TRBD2 medium-sized TRBV6-4 TGTGCCAGCAGTGACTTCGAACGTGGGGCCCGAGAAGCGGGAGAAGAGGACACCGGGGAGCTGTTTTTT CASSDFERGAREAGEEDTGELFF
TRBJ2-1 TRBD2 many TRBV6-2/TRBV6-3 TGTGCCAGCAGTTCTTGGACGGGGGGGAATGAGCAGTTCTTC CASSSWTGGNEQFF
TRBJ2-1 TRBD1 . TRBV6-1 TGTGCCAGCCCTGGACAGGCAGATTCGGGCGAGCAGTTCTTC CASPGQADSGEQFF
TRBJ1-1 . . TRBV14 TGTGCCAGCAGCCAAGAACAGGGCACTGAAGCTTTCTTT CASSQEQGTEAFF
TRBJ2-4 . . TRBV11-3 TGTGCCAGCATAGAGGAAATGTGTGCCAAAGACATGCAGTACTTT CASIEEMCAKDMQYF
TRBJ1-6 . medium-sized TRBV6-1 TGTGCCAGCCGCCTTGGGAAAGATTCACCCCTCCACTTT CASRLGKDSPLHF
TRBJ1-2 . medium-sized TRBV6-5 TGTGCCAGCCGTAACCAGAATTTCAATAACTATGGCTACACCTTC CASRNQNFNNYGYTF
TRBJ2-3 . . TRBV6-4 TGTGCCAGCAGTGACGGCGGTAACACAGATACGCAGTATTTT CASSDGGNTDTQYF
TRBJ2-2 TRBD1 . TRBV6-5 TGTGCCAGCATTAGTGGACAAGGGGGCCGCAAGGAGCAGTTTTTT CASISGQGGRKEQFF
TRBJ2-3 TRBD2 . TRBV12-3/TRBV12-4 TGTGCGGGCAGTGGGGGGGGTGCTGAAGAGACGCAGTATTTC CAGSGGGAEETQYF